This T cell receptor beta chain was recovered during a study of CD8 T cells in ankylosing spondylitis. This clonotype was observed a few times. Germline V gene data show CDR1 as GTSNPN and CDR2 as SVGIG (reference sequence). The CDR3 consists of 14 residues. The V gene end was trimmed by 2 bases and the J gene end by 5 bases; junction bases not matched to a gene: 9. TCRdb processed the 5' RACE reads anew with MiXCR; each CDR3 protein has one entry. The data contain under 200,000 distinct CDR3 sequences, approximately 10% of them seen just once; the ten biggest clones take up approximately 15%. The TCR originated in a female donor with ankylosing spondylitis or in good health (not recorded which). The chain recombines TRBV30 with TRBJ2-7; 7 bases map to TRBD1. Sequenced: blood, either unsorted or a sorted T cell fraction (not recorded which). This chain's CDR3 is CAWSLTGPLDEQYF. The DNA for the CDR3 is TGTGCCTGGAGTCTGACAGGGCCTTTGGACGAGCAGTACTTC. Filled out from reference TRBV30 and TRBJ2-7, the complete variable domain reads SQTIHQWPATLVQPVGSPLSLECTVEGTSNPNLYWYRQAAGRGLQLLFYSVGIGQISSEVPQNLSASRPQDRQFILSSKKLLLSDSGFYLCAWSLTGPLDEQYFGPGTRLTVT.